These 2 T cell receptor beta chains originate from one sample sequenced in a study of shared clonotypes between healthy human individuals. TCRdb keeps only in-frame clones here, not all; method: immunoSEQ multiplex PCR. The sample includes some 1.1 million clones, around three quarters of them seen just once. Sequencing was done on a sample of memory CD4+ T cells from PBMCs. Subset meaning: CD45RA-negative fraction. The receptors were gathered from a man between 18 and 35 years old in good health. Some clones in this sample may be carry-over from other donors' samples.

This clone was found a few times. Here the CDR3 reads CATTTGHRSSEQYF. In DNA form, the CDR3 reads TGTGCCACGACGACGGGACACCGATCCAGTGAGCAGTACTTC. This rearrangement joins TRBV2 to TRBJ2-7; D may be TRBD1 (6 bases). Trimming removed 10 bases from V and 7 bases from J, with 23 bases in between. Per germline, CDR1 SNHLY and CDR2 FYNNEI. CDR3 size: 14 residues.

The chain is built from TRBV7-2 and TRBJ1-1; D is uncertain. There are 12 residues in the CDR3. Trimming took off 3 bases at V and 7 bases at J, with 9 bases between the two ends. Germline V gene sequence: CDR1 SGHTA, CDR2 FQGNSA. DNA for the CDR3: TGTGCCAGCAGCTTTGGGGAGGGTGAAGCTTTCTTT. Translating gives CASSFGEGEAFF.